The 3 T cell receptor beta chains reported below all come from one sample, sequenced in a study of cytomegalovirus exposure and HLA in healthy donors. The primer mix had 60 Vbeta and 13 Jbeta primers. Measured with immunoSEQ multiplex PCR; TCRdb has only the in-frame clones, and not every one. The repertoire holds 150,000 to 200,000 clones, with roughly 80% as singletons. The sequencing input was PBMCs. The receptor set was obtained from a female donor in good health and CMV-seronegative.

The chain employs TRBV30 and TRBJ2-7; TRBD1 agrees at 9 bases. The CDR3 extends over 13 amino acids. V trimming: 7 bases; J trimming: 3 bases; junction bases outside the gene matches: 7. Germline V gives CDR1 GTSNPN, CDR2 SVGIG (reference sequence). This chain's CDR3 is CALWTGDDYEQYF. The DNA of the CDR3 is TGTGCCTTGTGGACAGGGGACGACTACGAGCAGTACTTC.

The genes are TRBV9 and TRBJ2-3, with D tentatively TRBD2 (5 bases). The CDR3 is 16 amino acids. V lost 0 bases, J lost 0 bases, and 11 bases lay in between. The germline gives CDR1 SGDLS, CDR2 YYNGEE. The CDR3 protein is CASSVAERSSTDTQYF. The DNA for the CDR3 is TGTGCCAGCAGCGTAGCAGAGCGGTCTAGCACAGATACGCAGTATTTT.

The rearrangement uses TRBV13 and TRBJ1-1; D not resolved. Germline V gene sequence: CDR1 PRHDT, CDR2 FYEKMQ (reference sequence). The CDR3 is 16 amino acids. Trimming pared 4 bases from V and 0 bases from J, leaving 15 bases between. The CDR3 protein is CASSSPGSQVNTEAFF. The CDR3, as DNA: TGTGCCAGCAGCTCCCCCGGTTCGCAGGTGAACACTGAAGCTTTCTTT.